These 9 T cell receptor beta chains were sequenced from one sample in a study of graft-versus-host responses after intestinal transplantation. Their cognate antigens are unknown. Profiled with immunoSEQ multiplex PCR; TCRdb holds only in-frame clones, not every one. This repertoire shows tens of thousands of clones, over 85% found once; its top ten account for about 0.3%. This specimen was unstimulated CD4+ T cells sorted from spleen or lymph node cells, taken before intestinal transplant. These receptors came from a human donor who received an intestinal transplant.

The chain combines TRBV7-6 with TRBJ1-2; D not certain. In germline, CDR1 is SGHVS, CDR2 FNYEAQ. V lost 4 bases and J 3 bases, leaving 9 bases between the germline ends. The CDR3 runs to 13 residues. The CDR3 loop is CASSSRRDYGYTF. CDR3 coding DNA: TGTGCCAGCAGCTCTAGACGGGACTATGGCTACACCTTC.

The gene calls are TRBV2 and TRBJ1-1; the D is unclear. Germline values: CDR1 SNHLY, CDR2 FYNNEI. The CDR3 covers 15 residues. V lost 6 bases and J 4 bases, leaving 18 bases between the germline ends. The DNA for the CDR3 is TGTGCCAGCAGCGGTAACAGACGAGGTGGCACTGAAGCTTTCTTT. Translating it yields CASSGNRRGGTEAFF.

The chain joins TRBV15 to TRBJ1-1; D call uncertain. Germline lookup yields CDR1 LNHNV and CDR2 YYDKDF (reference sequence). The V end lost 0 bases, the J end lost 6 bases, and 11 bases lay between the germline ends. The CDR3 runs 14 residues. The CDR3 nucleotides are TGTGCCACCAGCAGAGATCTTACGAGGGCTGAAGCTTTCTTT. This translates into CATSRDLTRAEAFF.

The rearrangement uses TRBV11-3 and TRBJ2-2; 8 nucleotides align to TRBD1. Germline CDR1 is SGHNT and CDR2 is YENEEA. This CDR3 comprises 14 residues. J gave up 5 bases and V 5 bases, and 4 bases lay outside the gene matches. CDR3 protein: CASSATGATGELFF. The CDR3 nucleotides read TGTGCCAGCAGCGCGACAGGGGCTACCGGGGAGCTGTTTTTT.

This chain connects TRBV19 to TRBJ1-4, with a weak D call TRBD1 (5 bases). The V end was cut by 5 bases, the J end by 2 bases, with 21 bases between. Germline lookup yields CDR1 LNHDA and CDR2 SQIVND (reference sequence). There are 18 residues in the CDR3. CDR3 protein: CASSQDKASNPTNEKLFF. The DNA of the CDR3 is TGTGCCAGTAGTCAGGACAAGGCCTCGAATCCCACTAATGAAAAACTGTTTTTT.

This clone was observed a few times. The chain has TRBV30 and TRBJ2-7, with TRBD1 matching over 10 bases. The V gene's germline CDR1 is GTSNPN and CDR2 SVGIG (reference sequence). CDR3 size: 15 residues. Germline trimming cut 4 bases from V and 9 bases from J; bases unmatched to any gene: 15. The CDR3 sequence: CAWTGPGQGRERQYF. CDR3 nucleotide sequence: TGTGCCTGGACCGGTCCGGGACAGGGGCGGGAAAGGCAGTACTTC.

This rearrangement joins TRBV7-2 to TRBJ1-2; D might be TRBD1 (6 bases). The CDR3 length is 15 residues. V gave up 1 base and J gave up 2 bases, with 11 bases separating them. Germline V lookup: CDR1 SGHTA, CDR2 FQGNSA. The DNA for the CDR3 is TGTGCCAGCAGCTTAGTCGCAGGGGACAACTATGGCTACACCTTC. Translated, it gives CASSLVAGDNYGYTF.

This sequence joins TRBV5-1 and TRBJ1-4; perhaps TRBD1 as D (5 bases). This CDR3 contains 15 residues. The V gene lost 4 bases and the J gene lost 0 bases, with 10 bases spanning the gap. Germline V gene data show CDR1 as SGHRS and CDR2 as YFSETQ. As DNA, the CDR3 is TGCGCCAGCAGCGCCGGGACGACAACTAATGAAAAACTGTTTTTT. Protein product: CASSAGTTTNEKLFF.

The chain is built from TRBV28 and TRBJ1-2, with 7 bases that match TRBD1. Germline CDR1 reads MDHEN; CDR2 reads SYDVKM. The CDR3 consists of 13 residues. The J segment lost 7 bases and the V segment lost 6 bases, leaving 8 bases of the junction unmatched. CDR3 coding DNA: TGTGCCAGCAGCGAACAGGGGACCCCTGGCTACACCTTC. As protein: CASSEQGTPGYTF.